These 6 T cell receptor beta chains were all obtained from the same sample, sequenced in a study of tumor-infiltrating lymphocytes in primary liver carcinoma. TCR beta cDNA was made from 450 to 600 ng total RNA with a constant-region primer. A slightly modified ARM-PCR protocol with three nested multiplex PCR rounds produced these TCR beta libraries. TRBV1-TRBV30 forward primers paired with a C-beta reverse primer were used in the first two PCR rounds, which ran approximately 10 cycles each. MiXCR, applied by TCRdb to the multiplex PCR reads, yields one record per CDR3 protein. Of about 70,000 distinct CDR3 sequences in the sample, nearly 70% were seen once. Without any cell sorting, roughly 20-30 mg of bulk tissue yielded co-extracted RNA and DNA. The material sequenced was liver tumor tissue from sampling region 4. Specified subset: tumor region T4, right-lateral pole. Receptors originate from a man aged 40-50 years with primary liver carcinoma and hepatitis B virus infection.

This clonotype has more than one count but fewer than ten. V usage is TRBV5-5 and J usage is TRBJ2-3; 8 positions match TRBD2. Looked up from germline, CDR1 is SGHKS and CDR2 is YYEKEE (reference sequence). Trimming took 4 bases from V and 1 from J; bases not matched to a gene: 2. The CDR3 sequence is 14 residues long. The CDR3 protein is CASSPGGGTDTQYF. In nucleotides, the CDR3 is TGTGCCAGCAGCCCGGGGGGGGGCACAGATACGCAGTATTTT. Full variable domain (rest looked up from reference TRBV5-5 and TRBJ2-3): DAGVTQSPTHLIKTRGQQVTLRCSPISGHKSVSWYQQVLGQGPQFIFQYYEKEERGRGNFPDRFSARQFPNYSSELNVNALLLGDSALYLCASSPGGGTDTQYFGPGTRLTVL.

To note about this clonotype: This may come from a read error, since a much larger clone is one base off. This sequence joins TRBV2 and TRBJ2-3; the D is unclear. From germline, CDR1 is SNHLY and CDR2 FYNNEI. V shed 7 bases and J shed 7 bases, with 12 bases lying between them. CDR3 length: 12 residues. As DNA, the CDR3 is TGTGCCAGCATCGCCGGGCCCAATACGCAGTATTTT. Translation: CASIAGPNTQYF.

Notes on this clonotype: Here the CDR3 omits its conserved ending phenylalanine or tryptophan, so a read error is the likely source. The limits of the CDR3 on the DNA are not certain, so only TCRdb's listed CDR3 is given. CDR3 residues: CASSIDRGDGYIL. The chain has TRBV28 and TRBJ1-2; the D call TRBD1 from the table was never checked on the DNA. Including both end residues, the CDR3 is 13 amino acids long. The germline CDR1 and CDR2 sequences are MDHEN and SYDVKM.

As regards this clonotype: The conserved closing phenylalanine or tryptophan is absent in this CDR3, likely reflecting a read error. The rearrangement joins TRBV11-1 to TRBJ2-1; possible D gene TRBD2, 6 bases. The V gene's germline CDR1 is SGHAT and CDR2 FQDESV (reference sequence). This CDR3 contains 16 residues. Deletions cut 5 bases from V and 5 bases from J, with 19 bases between. The CDR3 nucleotides read TGTGCCAGCAGCCCACGGCTAGCAGGAGGGCACAATGAGCAGTTCTCC. This codes for CASSPRLAGGHNEQFS.

On this clonotype itself: A much larger clonotype is one base distant, so this may be a read error. The chain is built from TRBV28 and TRBJ1-2; the D gene is possibly TRBD1 (6 bases). V was pared by 5 bases and J by 7 bases, with 17 bases between. In germline, CDR1 is MDHEN, CDR2 SYDVKM. This CDR3 spans 14 amino acids. The DNA of the CDR3 is TGTGCCAGCAGTCTCAGGACAGAGGGCAGTGGCTACACCTTC. This codes for CASSLRTEGSGYTF.

The chain carries TRBV20-1 and TRBJ2-7, with 11 bases matching TRBD1. V was clipped by 2 bases and J by 2 bases; unmatched bases: 2. The CDR3 totals 14 residues. CDR1 is DFQATT and CDR2 is SNEGSKA in the germline V gene (reference sequence). CDR3 DNA: TGCAGTGCTAGATCGGACAGGGGGCCCTACGAGCAGTACTTC. It is translated as CSARSDRGPYEQYF.